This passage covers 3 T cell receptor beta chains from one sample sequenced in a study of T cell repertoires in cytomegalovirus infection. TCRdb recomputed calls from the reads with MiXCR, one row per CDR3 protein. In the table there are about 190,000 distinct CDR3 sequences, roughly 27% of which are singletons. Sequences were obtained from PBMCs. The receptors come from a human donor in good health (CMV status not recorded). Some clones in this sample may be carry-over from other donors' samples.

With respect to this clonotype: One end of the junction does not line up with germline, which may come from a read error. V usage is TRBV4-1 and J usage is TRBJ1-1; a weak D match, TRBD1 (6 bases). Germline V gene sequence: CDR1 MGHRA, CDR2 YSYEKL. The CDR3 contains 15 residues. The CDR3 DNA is TGTGCCAGCAGCCAAGATGTTAGGGGGGGAACTGGGGCTTTCTTT. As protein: CASSQDVRGGTGAFF.

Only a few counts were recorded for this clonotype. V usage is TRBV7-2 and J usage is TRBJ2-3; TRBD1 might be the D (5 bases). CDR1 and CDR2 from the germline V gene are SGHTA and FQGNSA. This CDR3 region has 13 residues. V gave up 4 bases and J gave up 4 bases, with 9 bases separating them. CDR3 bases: TGTGCCAGCAGCTCCTCCAGGGCAGATACGCAGTATTTT. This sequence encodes CASSSSRADTQYF.

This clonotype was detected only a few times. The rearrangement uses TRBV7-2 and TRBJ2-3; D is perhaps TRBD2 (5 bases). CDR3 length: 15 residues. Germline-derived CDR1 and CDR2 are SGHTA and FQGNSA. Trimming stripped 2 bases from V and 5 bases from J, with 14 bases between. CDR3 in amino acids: CASSLLADPRDTQYF. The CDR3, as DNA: TGTGCCAGCAGCTTACTAGCCGATCCACGAGATACGCAGTATTTT.